This T cell receptor beta chain was identified in a study of blood T cell repertoires in COVID-19. Study information: Spain, Italy and the United States supplied samples that represented acute and convalescent COVID-19. PBMCs, B-cell-depleted T cells, or T cells were the source of the cDNA or gDNA that made up the material.

Per the study methods: From reference gene primer amplification, estimates of nucleated cell counts were derived. Generated by immunoSEQ multiplex PCR, the TCRdb table keeps only in-frame clones and is missing some. V and J calls and clone size are given by that table; D and trimming were obtained from the DNA. The sample lists 180,000 or so clones, 86% seen once, with 0.99% in the top ten. The CDR3 is made up of 16 amino acids. Germline CDR1 reads LNHDA; CDR2 reads SQIVND (reference sequence). Losses at the gene ends were 1 base for V and 9 bases for J; bases not matched to a gene: 9. This clonotype was sampled from a man in his late teens or twenties with acute or convalescent COVID-19. The rearrangement links TRBV19 to TRBJ2-1; 10 bases are a match to TRBD1. What was sequenced was peripheral blood. The CDR3 region has the DNA TGTGCCAGTAGTATAGGACAGGGGGCCGGGAGTGGTGAGCAGTTCTTC. This translates into CASSIGQGAGSGEQFF.